Sequencing of this T cell receptor (beta chain) was carried out in a study of T cells after yellow fever vaccination (dated by TCRdb to about 2019). Turning to the overall study: The SMART-Seq v4 Ultra Low Input RNA kit was used to prepare libraries from fractions with low cell numbers. Two healthy male donors, one aged 18 to 30 and one aged 30 to 40 years, were included in the cohort. Blood was collected at multiple timepoints before and after primary and secondary immunization, and bulk PBMC replicates and cell subsets were isolated. Bulk TCR alpha and beta repertoires were sequenced longitudinally to track T-cell clones before and after primary and booster YFV17D yellow fever vaccination. What the study reported, not specific to this receptor: A small fraction of clonotypes appeared in both the CD4 and CD8 compartments, likely as a result of convergent recombination. FACS-sorted repertoires could contain abundant contaminating clonotypes from the bulk population, so computational filtering was required. The secondary T-cell response was found to be weaker but faster than the primary response, with a peak reached on day 5 rather than on day 15. Because only two donors were included in the study, the extent to which the findings can be generalized is limited. After the booster, most of the clones that had expanded following primary vaccination were detected again (just under 97% of CD4 and roughly 90% of CD8), which suggests that memory was broadly maintained.

The sample's treatment or condition label, decoded: live attenuated yellow fever vaccine strain. At every blood-draw timepoint, two biological replicates of bulk PBMCs were collected. PBMCs were isolated from peripheral blood using a standard Ficoll-Paque protocol. RNA was extracted with TriZol from bulk PBMCs, CD4 and CD8 fractions, and dextramer-positive and dextramer-negative fractions. Counted from cysteine to phenylalanine, this CDR3 has 17 amino acids. Only the CDR3 portion is preserved as DNA: 51 bases, with reading frame beginning at the first base. Between the V and J ends, shortened by 3 bases and 2 bases respectively, the junction contains 21 bases. From a lookup of the germline V gene (reference sequence), CDR1 and CDR2 are DFQATT and SNEGSKA. TCR cDNA was synthesized by 5'RACE template switching, which introduced a universal primer site and unique molecular identifiers. Priming for cDNA synthesis came from both the TCR alpha and TCR beta constant segments. Libraries were amplified in two PCR steps, with sample barcodes and sequencing adapters added in the second step. Sequencing of libraries was done on Illumina HiSeq 2500 (2x100 bp) or NovaSeq (2x150 bp). Per the source publication's procedure: MIGEC was used to demultiplex reads and collapse the reads into UMI consensus sequences, and MiXCR was used for V(D)J alignment. Clonotypes responding to the vaccine were identified with edgeR on replicate PBMC samples, with the criteria of FDR below 0.01 and a log2 fold change above 5 up to day 15. CD4 or CD8 identity was assigned to each bulk clonotype according to whether the clonotype was present at higher abundance in the sequenced CD4 repertoire or the sequenced CD8 repertoire. Starting from the raw public reads, TCRdb applied fastp trimming at Q25, assembled clones with MiXCR and retained in-frame beta chains. Rows are combined by CDR3 protein, so each entry shows the most common genes and DNA. TCRdb, not the original authors, processed these V and J calls. The sample data list hundreds of thousands of distinct CDR3 sequences, and roughly 14% of these were observed just once. Around 15% of the sample rests with the top ten.

This clonotype appeared a few times. No antigen is known for it. Base qualities were left out, and no much larger clone turns up one base away. Recombination connected TRBV20-1 to TRBJ2-3; matching of 5 bases hints at TRBD2 as the D gene. This clonotype was obtained from a man younger than 40 who received the YFV17D yellow fever vaccine. The sequencing used PBMCs, collected on the day of the yellow fever booster vaccination. CDR3 reads: CSASLLVDSRITDTQYF. The sequenced DNA is TGCAGTGCTAGTCTCTTAGTGGACTCACGTATCACAGATACGCAGTATTTT.